The 3 T cell receptor beta chains reported below all come from one sample, sequenced in a study of metastatic and nonmetastatic thyroid tumors (dated by TCRdb to about 2020). Before undergoing thyroid surgery, none of the patients had been given any kind of treatment. Libraries were made using PCR. The instrument given in TCRdb is Illumina HiSeq 4000. TCRdb passed the public sequencing reads through fastp at Q25 and MiXCR, retaining productive beta sequences. A total of more than 40,000 clones appear in this sample, approximately 24% of them only once. The top ten clones comprise about 14% of the sample. The source material was tumor tissue. The receptor set was obtained from a female donor with papillary thyroid cancer or a benign thyroid nodule (not recorded which). Some clones in this sample may be carry-over from other donors' samples.

This clone was picked up many times. The V and J genes are TRBV28 and TRBJ1-3, with D uncertain. The V end was cut by 6 bases, the J end by 0 bases, with 3 bases between. The CDR3 spans 12 residues. Germline lookup yields CDR1 MDHEN and CDR2 SYDVKM. The CDR3 bases are TGTGCCAGCAGACCCTCTGGAAACACCATATATTTT. Its protein is CASRPSGNTIYF.

The table lists this clone with many counts. CDR3 protein: CASSLGALGNTIYF. CDR3 nucleotide sequence: TGTGCCAGCAGCTTGGGCGCGCTCGGAAACACCATATATTTT. The V call is TRBV5-6, the J call TRBJ1-3; D gene uncertain. CDR3 size: 14 residues. Germline CDR1 is SGHDT and CDR2 is YYEEEE. With 0 bases removed from V and 4 bases from J, the gap between germline ends came to 8 bases.

The rearrangement links TRBV20-1 to TRBJ2-1, with 10 bases fitting TRBD1. The CDR3 totals 14 residues. Germline assignment: CDR1 DFQATT and CDR2 SNEGSKA (reference sequence). The V gene end was trimmed by 0 bases and the J gene end by 8 bases; junction bases not matched to a gene: 4. The chain's CDR3 is CSARDQDRGYEQFF. The DNA of the CDR3 is TGCAGTGCTAGAGATCAGGACAGGGGGTATGAGCAGTTCTTC.